The 21 T cell receptor beta chains in this list originate from one sample, sequenced in a study of blood T cells in healthy people across ages (dated by TCRdb to the mid-2010s). The method behind the library was 5' RACE. A second PCR of about 6 to 12 cycles was run with a J-beta primer mix and a sample-barcoded 5' primer. Through fastp at Q25 and MiXCR, TCRdb rebuilt clones from the public reads, retaining in-frame beta chains. Rows with one shared CDR3 protein collapse into an entry with the most common genes and DNA. The sample yields approximately 1,700,000 distinct CDR3 sequences; approximately 40% were counted once. Roughly 23% of the sample belongs to the ten largest clones. Sequencing used blood. The receptors stem from a human donor in good health.

This clonotype was seen more than once but under ten times. The chain couples TRBV7-2 to TRBJ1-5; D perhaps matches TRBD1 (5 bases). With 1 base removed from V and 7 bases from J, the gap between germline ends came to 11 bases. Germline values: CDR1 SGHTA, CDR2 FQGNSA. The CDR3 length is 14 residues. The CDR3 nucleotides are TGTGCCAGCAGCTTAGGAGGGGACGGACAGCCCCAGCATTTT. Protein product: CASSLGGDGQPQHF.

The rearrangement uses TRBV5-1 and TRBJ1-5; no firm D call. The CDR3 is 13 residues long. CDR1 and CDR2 from the germline V gene are SGHRS and YFSETQ. Trimming left V 0 bases short and J 5 bases short, with 6 bases between. In nucleotides, the CDR3 is TGCGCCAGCAGCTTGGTATCGGATCAGCCCCAGCATTTT. Protein sequence: CASSLVSDQPQHF.

V is TRBV5-1 and J is TRBJ2-3; D gene ambiguous. Germline CDR1 reads SGHRS; CDR2 reads YFSETQ. This CDR3 is 16 amino acids long. V lost 3 bases to trimming and J lost 1 base, with 15 bases between them. The CDR3, as DNA: TGCGCCAGCAGCTCTTCCACCCGGCCCGGCACAGATACGCAGTATTTT. Amino acids: CASSSSTRPGTDTQYF.

V gene TRBV25-1 combines with J gene TRBJ1-2; D uncertain. The CDR3 has 15 residues. Germline assignment: CDR1 MGHDK and CDR2 SYGVNS. Trimming left V 1 base short and J 7 bases short, with 16 bases between. The CDR3 DNA reads TGTGCCAGCAGTGAATTCGTAGTGGCAGACTGTGGCTACACCTTC. It encodes CASSEFVVADCGYTF.

This chain uses TRBV4-2 with TRBJ2-3; no firm D call. The ends were cut back, 3 bases at V and 0 bases at J, with 13 bases in the middle. Germline CDR1 is LGHNA and CDR2 is YNFKEQ. The CDR3 is made up of 16 amino acids. The CDR3 sequence: CASSQSAARSTDTQYF. Here the CDR3 DNA reads TGTGCCAGCAGCCAGTCTGCTGCCCGCAGCACAGATACGCAGTATTTT.

This clonotype was picked up a small number of times. DNA of the CDR3: TGTGCCAGCAGCCCGGGGGGGCTCATAGATACGCAGTATTTT. Its protein is CASSPGGLIDTQYF. The gene calls are TRBV2 and TRBJ2-3; TRBD2 matches at 8 bases. V shed 6 bases, J shed 5 bases, and the junction held 7 bases outside the gene matches. This CDR3 is 14 amino acids long. Germline V gene lookup returns CDR1 SNHLY and CDR2 FYNNEI.

The V gene is TRBV4-3, the J gene TRBJ1-5; 9 nucleotides line up with TRBD1. Unmatched junction bases numbered 9, after V lost 1 base and J lost 5 bases. CDR1 and CDR2 (germline): LGHNA, YSLEER. The CDR3 runs 17 residues. The CDR3 nucleotides read TGCGCCAGCAGCCAAGGGATGGGGACAGGGTACGATCAGCCCCAGCATTTT. Translated, it gives CASSQGMGTGYDQPQHF.

This rearrangement joins TRBV4-3 to TRBJ1-1, with D perhaps matching TRBD1 (6 bases). V lost 0 bases to trimming and J lost 0 bases, with 11 bases between them. CDR1 and CDR2 from the germline V gene are LGHNA and YSLEER. The CDR3 consists of 16 residues. The CDR3 DNA is TGCGCCAGCAGCCAAGATTTTGGGGACATGAACACTGAAGCTTTCTTT. This codes for CASSQDFGDMNTEAFF.

CDR3 protein: CSVVQDMNTEAFF. Here the CDR3 DNA reads TGCAGCGTTGTACAGGACATGAACACTGAAGCTTTCTTT. The J gene is TRBJ1-1, the V gene TRBV29-1, with D possibly matching TRBD1 (5 bases). The germline gives CDR1 SQVTM, CDR2 ANQGSEA. With 4 bases removed from V and 0 bases from J, the gap between germline ends came to 9 bases. CDR3 length equals 13 residues.

This chain links TRBV10-3 with TRBJ2-1, with a tentative D call TRBD1 (5 bases). V was shortened by 8 bases and J by 1 base, with 12 bases between the two germline ends. Germline values: CDR1 ENHRY, CDR2 SYGVKD. The CDR3 loop spans 14 amino acids. The CDR3 DNA is TGTGCCATCCTGCGGCAGGGATCCTACAATGAGCAGTTCTTC. It encodes CAILRQGSYNEQFF.

This clonotype was picked up many times. The chain is built from TRBV29-1 and TRBJ2-6; no reliable D call. The V and J ends lost 6 bases and 3 bases respectively, with 3 bases between them. The CDR3 has 11 amino acids. Germline CDR1 reads SQVTM; CDR2 reads ANQGSEA. CDR3 DNA sequence: TGCAGCGTCGGTGGGGCCAACGTCCTGACTTTC. Its protein product is CSVGGANVLTF. The full variable domain, rest sourced from reference TRBV29-1 and TRBJ2-6, is SAVISQKPSRDICQRGTSLTIQCQVDSQVTMMFWYRQQPGQSLTLIATANQGSEATYESGFVIDKFPISRPNLTFSTLTVSNMSPEDSSIYLCSVGGANVLTFGAGSRLTVL.

V is TRBV5-4 and J is TRBJ1-2, with a tentative D call TRBD1 (5 bases). CDR1 SGHNT and CDR2 YYREEE come from the germline V gene (reference sequence). The CDR3 extends over 15 amino acids. Trimming removed 2 bases from V and 2 bases from J, with 13 bases in between. The CDR3 DNA follows: TGTGCCAGCAGCTTCCGGGGGTCAGAAAACTATGGCTACACCTTC. Amino acids: CASSFRGSENYGYTF.

The CDR3 is CASSYSVSPTETQYF. CDR3 DNA: TGTGCCAGCAGTTACTCGGTATCACCTACAGAGACCCAGTACTTC. The rearrangement joins TRBV6-2 or TRBV6-3 to TRBJ2-5; D remains ambiguous. This CDR3 is built from 15 residues. CDR1 is MNHEY and CDR2 is SVGEGT in the germline V gene. V lost 0 bases to trimming and J lost 4 bases, with 12 bases between them.

The DNA of the CDR3 is TGTGCCAGCAGCCCGACCGTGGGCGGCGCGCGGTACTTC. Residues: CASSPTVGGARYF. The V call is TRBV7-2, the J call TRBJ2-5; D remains ambiguous. Trimming took off 5 bases at V and 13 bases at J, with 20 bases between the two ends. Germline V CDR1 and CDR2: SGHTA, FQGNSA. The CDR3 spans 13 residues.

The chain uses TRBV12-3 or TRBV12-4 and TRBJ2-3, with D possibly TRBD1 on 5 matching bases. This CDR3 has 12 residues. V was cut by 8 bases and J by 4 bases, with 10 bases left in between. DNA for the CDR3: TGTGCCAGCCTCGACAGTGCAGATACGCAGTATTTT. It encodes CASLDSADTQYF.

The rearrangement joins TRBV11-2 to TRBJ1-2; D unclear. The CDR3 sequence is 15 residues long. Germline assignment: CDR1 SGHAT and CDR2 FQNNGV. V was shortened by 5 bases and J by 1 base, with 14 bases between the two germline ends. The CDR3 loop reads CASSTKLGVNYGYTF. The CDR3 region has the DNA TGTGCCAGCAGCACCAAACTTGGAGTTAACTATGGCTACACCTTC.

In its sample, this clonotype was seen a few times. The V call is TRBV11-2, the J call TRBJ2-3; D is unclear. V gave up 5 bases and J gave up 4 bases, with 13 bases separating them. This CDR3 has 14 residues. The V gene's germline CDR1 is SGHAT and CDR2 FQNNGV. CDR3 sequence: CASSPRLKPDTQYF. In DNA, the CDR3 is TGTGCCAGCAGCCCAAGATTGAAGCCAGATACGCAGTATTTT.

CDR3 region: CASSTLSGGSTEKLFF. CDR3 sequence (DNA): TGTGCCAGCAGTACTCTCTCGGGAGGAAGTACGGAAAAACTGTTTTTT. The V gene is TRBV6-5, the J gene TRBJ1-4; no reliable D call. The V gene's germline CDR1 is MNHEY and CDR2 SVGAGI. The V end was cut by 5 bases, the J end by 8 bases, with 21 bases between. The CDR3 has 16 amino acids.

This chain uses TRBV20-1 with TRBJ2-2; D might be TRBD2 (5 bases). The germline V gene encodes CDR1 DFQATT and CDR2 SNEGSKA (reference sequence). V shed 0 bases and J shed 2 bases, with 13 bases lying between them. CDR3 length equals 16 residues. This CDR3 reads CSARDREFFNTGELFF. The CDR3 DNA sequence: TGCAGTGCTAGAGATAGGGAGTTCTTTAACACCGGGGAGCTGTTTTTT.

Concerning this clonotype: A read error may be the cause here, since a much bigger clone is one base away. The rearrangement joins TRBV6-5 to TRBJ2-1; perhaps TRBD2 as D (7 bases). V shed 7 bases and J shed 5 bases, with 18 bases lying between them. Germline values: CDR1 MNHEY, CDR2 SVGAGI. This CDR3 region has 15 residues. As DNA, the CDR3 is TGTGCCAGCAACCGGGGGGCCGTTTCCAACAATGAGCAGTTCTTC. Its protein product is CASNRGAVSNNEQFF.

The V and J genes are TRBV20-1 and TRBJ1-2, with D perhaps matching TRBD1 (5 bases). The germline V gene has CDR1 DFQATT and CDR2 SNEGSKA (reference sequence). CDR3 size: 14 residues. With 0 bases removed from V and 8 bases from J, the gap between germline ends came to 16 bases. CDR3 region: CSARDLTGPRGYTF. The CDR3 DNA sequence: TGCAGTGCTAGAGATCTAACAGGCCCAAGGGGCTACACCTTC.